This passage covers 3 T cell receptor beta chains from one sample sequenced in a study of PD-1 blockade in mismatch repair-deficient tumors. Here immunoSEQ multiplex PCR was the method, and the copy in TCRdb shows in-frame clones only, minus some. The repertoire has some 120,000 clones, about 90% of them found once; the top ten carry around 11%. Sequences were derived from peripheral blood, sampled approximately 73 weeks after starting pembrolizumab. The receptors were sampled from an adult with mismatch repair-deficient cancer.

The rearrangement links TRBV30 to TRBJ2-7, with TRBD2 matching 9 bases. Germline CDR1 and CDR2: GTSNPN and SVGIG (reference sequence). This CDR3 comprises 14 residues. J was trimmed by 4 bases and V by 5 bases; bases with no gene match: 9. The CDR3 loop reads CAWSSLREGYEQYF. CDR3 sequence (DNA): TGTGCCTGGTCCTCTTTGCGGGAGGGGTACGAGCAGTACTTC. The variable domain in full, completed from reference TRBV30 and TRBJ2-7, reads SQTIHQWPATLVQPVGSPLSLECTVEGTSNPNLYWYRQAAGRGLQLLFYSVGIGQISSEVPQNLSASRPQDRQFILSSKKLLLSDSGFYLCAWSSLREGYEQYFGPGTRLTVT.

V usage is TRBV7-2 and J usage is TRBJ1-2; the D is unclear. The CDR3 totals 15 residues. Germline values: CDR1 SGHTA, CDR2 FQGNSA. V was shortened by 5 bases and J by 4 bases, with 17 bases between the two germline ends. The CDR3 DNA is TGTGCCAGCAGCCCCACCGGTTGGGCAGGCTATGGCTACACCTTC. This encodes CASSPTGWAGYGYTF.

V usage is TRBV4-3 and J usage is TRBJ1-2; no reliable D call. The CDR3 is made up of 15 amino acids. Germline V gives CDR1 LGHNA, CDR2 YSLEER. V was trimmed by 3 bases and J by 4 bases, leaving 15 bases between them. In DNA form, the CDR3 reads TGCGCCAGCAGCCAGGTCCTCCTAGGCAGCTATGGCTACACCTTC. Its protein product is CASSQVLLGSYGYTF.